Listed below are T cell receptor beta chains from one sample, sequenced in a study of PD-L1 blockade in urothelial cancer. Some clones are missing from TCRdb's copy, which holds only in-frame ones; the method was immunoSEQ multiplex PCR. In the table there are fewer than 80,000 clones, around 81% of which are singletons. Specimen: PBMCs, collected around atezolizumab (anti-PD-L1) treatment. The receptor set was obtained from a man aged 65 to 85 with urothelial cancer. Each CDR3 is given with its conserved first and last residue. Some rows mark clone size as missing; the rest say once, few, many or name a class of expanded clone.

>TRBJ2-5|-|TRBV29-1
CSVPDRRVQETQYF
>TRBJ1-1|-|TRBV6-5
CASSYETFRGEAFF
>TRBJ2-3|-|TRBV5-1
CASSSPREPREDTQYF
>TRBJ2-1|-|TRBV4-1
CASTPTSGRAHEQFF
>TRBJ2-7|few|TRBV4-2
CASSPLIRRQGRNEQYF
>TRBJ2-7|-|TRBV19
CASSPGTDSYEQYF
>TRBJ1-3|-|TRBV7-2
CASSSRTGAGNTIYF
>TRBJ2-1|-|TRBV28
CASIAGGQSSYNEQFF
>TRBJ1-5|few|TRBV19
CASSTGDNNQPQHF
>TRBJ2-3|-|TRBV23-1
CASSQSRVSRGDPDTQYF
>TRBJ2-7|-|TRBV30
CAWSTDRSYEQYF
>TRBJ1-5|-|TRBV28
CASSVPTGRSNQPQHF
>TRBJ1-1|-|TRBV29-1
CSANRRMNTEAFF
>TRBJ1-4|-|TRBV4-1
CASSPANRVEEEKLFF
>TRBJ2-2|-|TRBV4-1
CASSQVGRGNTGELFF